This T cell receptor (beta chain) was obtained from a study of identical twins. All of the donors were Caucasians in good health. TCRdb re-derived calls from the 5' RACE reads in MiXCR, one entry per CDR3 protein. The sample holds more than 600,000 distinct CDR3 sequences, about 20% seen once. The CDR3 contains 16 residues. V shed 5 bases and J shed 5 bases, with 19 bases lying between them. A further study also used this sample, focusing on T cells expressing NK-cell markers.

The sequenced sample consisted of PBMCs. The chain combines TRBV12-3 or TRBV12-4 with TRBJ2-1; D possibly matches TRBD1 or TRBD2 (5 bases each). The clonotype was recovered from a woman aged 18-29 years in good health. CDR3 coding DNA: TGTGCCAGCAGTCCCGGTGAGGGGAGAGGTGACAATGAGCAGTTCTTC. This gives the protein CASSPGEGRGDNEQFF.